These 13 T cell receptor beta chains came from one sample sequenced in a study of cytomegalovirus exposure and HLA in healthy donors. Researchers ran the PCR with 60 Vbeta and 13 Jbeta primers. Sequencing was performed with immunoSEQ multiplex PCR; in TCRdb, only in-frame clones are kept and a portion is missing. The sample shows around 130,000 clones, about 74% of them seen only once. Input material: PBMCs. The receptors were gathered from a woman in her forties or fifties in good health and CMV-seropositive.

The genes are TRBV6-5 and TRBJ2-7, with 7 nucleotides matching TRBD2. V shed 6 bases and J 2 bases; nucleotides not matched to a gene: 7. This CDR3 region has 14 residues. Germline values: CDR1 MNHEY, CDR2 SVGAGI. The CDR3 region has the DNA TGTGCCAGCAGGCCCGGGGGGACGGCCTACGAGCAGTACTTC. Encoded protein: CASRPGGTAYEQYF.

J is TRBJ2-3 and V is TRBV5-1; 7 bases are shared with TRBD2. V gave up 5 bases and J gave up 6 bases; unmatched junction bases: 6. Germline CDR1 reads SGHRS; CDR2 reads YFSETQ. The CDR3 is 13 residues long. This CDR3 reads CASSPGRLDTQYF. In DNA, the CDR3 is TGCGCCAGCAGTCCCGGGAGGTTGGATACGCAGTATTTT.

DNA for the CDR3: TGTGCCAGCAGCCAAGCATGGAGGACAGATACGCAGTATTTT. The encoded protein is CASSQAWRTDTQYF. The chain uses TRBV14 and TRBJ2-3; D may be TRBD2 (5 bases). The CDR3 loop spans 14 amino acids. Germline lookup yields CDR1 SGHDN and CDR2 FVKESK. Deletions cut 1 base from V and 3 bases from J, with 8 bases between.

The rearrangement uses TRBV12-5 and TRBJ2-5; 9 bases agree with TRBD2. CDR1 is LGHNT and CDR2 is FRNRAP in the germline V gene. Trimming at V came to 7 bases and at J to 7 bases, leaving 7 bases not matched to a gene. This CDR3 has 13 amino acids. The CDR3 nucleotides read TGTGCTAGTGATAGCGGGGGCCTTGGGACCCAGTACTTC. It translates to CASDSGGLGTQYF.

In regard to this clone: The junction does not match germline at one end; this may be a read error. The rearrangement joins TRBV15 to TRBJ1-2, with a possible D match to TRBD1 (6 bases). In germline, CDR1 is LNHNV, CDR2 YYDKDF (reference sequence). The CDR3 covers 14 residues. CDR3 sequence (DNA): TGTGCCACCAGTCCCTATACAGGGAACTATGGCTACCCCTTC. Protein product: CATSPYTGNYGYPF.

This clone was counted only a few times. CDR3 amino acids: CASSDSRGRDYGYTF. In DNA, the CDR3 is TGTGCCAGCAGCGACTCAAGGGGGCGCGACTATGGCTACACCTTC. The chain couples TRBV6-5 to TRBJ1-2, with 7 bases fitting TRBD1. The CDR3 runs to 15 residues. V trimming: 6 bases; J trimming: 3 bases; junction bases outside the gene matches: 10. The germline V gene encodes CDR1 MNHEY and CDR2 SVGAGI.

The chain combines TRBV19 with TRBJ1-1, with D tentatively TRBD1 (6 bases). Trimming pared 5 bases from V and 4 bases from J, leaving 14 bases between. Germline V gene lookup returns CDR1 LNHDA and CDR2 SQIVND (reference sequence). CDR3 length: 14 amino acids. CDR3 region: CASSVGTTSTEAFF. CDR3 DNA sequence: TGTGCCAGTAGTGTCGGGACAACTAGCACTGAAGCTTTCTTT. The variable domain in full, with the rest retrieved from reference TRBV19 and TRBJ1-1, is DGGITQSPKYLFRKEGQNVTLSCEQNLNHDAMYWYRQDPGQGLRLIYYSQIVNDFQKGDIAEGYSVSREKKESFPLTVTSAQKNPTAFYLCASSVGTTSTEAFFGQGTRLTVV.

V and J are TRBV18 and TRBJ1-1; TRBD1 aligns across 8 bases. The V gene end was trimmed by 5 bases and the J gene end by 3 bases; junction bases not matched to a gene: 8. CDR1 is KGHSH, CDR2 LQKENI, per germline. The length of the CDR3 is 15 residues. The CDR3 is CASSAGQGGDTEAFF. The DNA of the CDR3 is TGTGCCAGCTCAGCCGGACAGGGTGGGGACACTGAAGCTTTCTTT.

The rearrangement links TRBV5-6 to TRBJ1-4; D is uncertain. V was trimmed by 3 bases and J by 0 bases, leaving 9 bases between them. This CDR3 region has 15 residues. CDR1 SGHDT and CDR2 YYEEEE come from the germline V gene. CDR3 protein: CASSWSPTTNEKLFF. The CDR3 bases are TGTGCCAGCAGCTGGAGCCCTACAACTAATGAAAAACTGTTTTTT.

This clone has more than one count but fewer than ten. CDR3 bases: TGTGCCAGCAGCTCAGGACAGGGCCCTTCGAACACTGAAGCTTTCTTT. Amino acid sequence: CASSSGQGPSNTEAFF. The rearrangement joins TRBV7-9 to TRBJ1-1; 8 nucleotides line up with TRBD1. The CDR3 is 16 residues long. Germline values: CDR1 SEHNR, CDR2 FQNEAQ (reference sequence). V trimming: 4 bases; J trimming: 1 base; junction bases outside the gene matches: 8.

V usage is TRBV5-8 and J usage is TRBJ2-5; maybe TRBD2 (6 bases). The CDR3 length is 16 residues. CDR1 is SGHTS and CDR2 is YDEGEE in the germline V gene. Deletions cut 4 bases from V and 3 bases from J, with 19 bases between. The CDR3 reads CASSPGGSGTEETQYF. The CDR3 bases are TGTGCCAGCAGCCCCGGAGGGTCCGGGACCGAAGAGACCCAGTACTTC.

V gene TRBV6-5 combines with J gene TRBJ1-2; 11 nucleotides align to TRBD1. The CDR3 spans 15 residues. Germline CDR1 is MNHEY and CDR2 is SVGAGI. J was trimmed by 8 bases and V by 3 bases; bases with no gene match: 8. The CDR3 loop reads CASSYIGTGGGGYTF. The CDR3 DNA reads TGTGCCAGCAGTTATATCGGGACAGGGGGGGGAGGCTACACCTTC.

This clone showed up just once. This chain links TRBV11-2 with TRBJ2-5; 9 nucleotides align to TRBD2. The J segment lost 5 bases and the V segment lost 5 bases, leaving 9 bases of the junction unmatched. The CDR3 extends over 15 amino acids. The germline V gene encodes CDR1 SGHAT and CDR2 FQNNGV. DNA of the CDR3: TGTGCCAGCAGCCTAGGTAGCGGGGGCAGTGAGACCCAGTACTTC. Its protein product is CASSLGSGGSETQYF.